This T cell receptor (beta chain) was documented in a study of blood T cell repertoires in COVID-19. About the study: Samples came from the United States, Italy and Spain, spanning acute and convalescent COVID-19.

As processed by the authors: Counts of nucleated cells, estimated from reference gene primer amplification, were obtained. Measured with immunoSEQ multiplex PCR; TCRdb has only the in-frame clones, and not every one. The DNA was the basis for D and trimming; V, J and clone size are from that table. The table has more than 350,000 clones, roughly nine tenths seen once. Per germline, CDR1 SQVTM and CDR2 ANQGSEA. This CDR3 comprises 15 residues. V lost 5 bases and J lost 3, with 17 bases in between. Participants were placed into cohorts based on the clinical history they reported. The sequence derives from a man between 18 and 35 years old who had recovered from COVID-19. Sequences were obtained from PBMCs or T cells enriched from blood (not recorded which). The chain is built from TRBV29-1 and TRBJ2-1, with D maybe TRBD2 (5 bases). CDR3 residues: CSVPPEAEFYNEQFF. For the CDR3, the DNA is TGCAGCGTTCCTCCGGAAGCGGAATTCTACAATGAGCAGTTCTTC.